Given below is one TCR beta chain in context. The source of the sample is a study of shared clonotypes between healthy human individuals. Across the whole study: Two female and a few male donors aged 18 to 49 were enrolled.

Adult Caucasians living in Nashville, Tennessee made up all of the donors. Subsets obtained from CD4+ cells comprised CD45RA+ naive and CD45RA-negative memory cells. Measured with immunoSEQ multiplex PCR; TCRdb has only the in-frame clones, and not every one. Among approximately 2.5 million clones listed, under 95% were seen once. The material sequenced was naive CD4+ T cells from PBMCs. The subset denotes: CD45RA+ positively selected. The TCR comes from a man aged 18 to 30 in good health. Some clones in this sample may be carry-over from other donors' samples.

CDR3 in DNA: TGTGCCAGCATCTACAGGGAGGGGCAGCCCCAGCATTTT. Translation: CASIYREGQPQHF. The V call is TRBV21-1, the J call TRBJ1-5. TRBV21-1 is listed as a pseudogene. This CDR3 is built from 13 residues.